These 7 T cell receptor beta chains share one sample of origin, sequenced in a study of cytomegalovirus exposure and HLA in healthy donors. Vbeta (60) and Jbeta (13) primers were used in the PCR. The protocol was immunoSEQ multiplex PCR, while the TCRdb copy is restricted to in-frame clones and leaves out a portion. Here the sample spans more than 95,000 clones, around 9.1% being singletons. The sample was PBMCs. These receptors all come from a man in his forties in good health and CMV-seropositive.

Sample share makes this clone medium-sized. This chain joins TRBV6-1 and TRBJ2-7, with a weak D call TRBD1 (5 bases). The CDR3 extends over 15 amino acids. The germline CDR1 and CDR2 sequences are MNHNS and SASEGT. Trimming removed 8 bases from V and 6 bases from J, with 23 bases in between. DNA for the CDR3: TGTGCCAGCCGCTTGCTTGAATGGGCCCAGGGCGAGCAGTACTTC. The encoded protein is CASRLLEWAQGEQYF.

This clone was seen only a few times. The chain combines TRBV28 with TRBJ1-1, with 7 bases aligning to TRBD1. Germline lookup yields CDR1 MDHEN and CDR2 SYDVKM. V was clipped by 4 bases and J by 3 bases; unmatched bases: 2. The CDR3 has 13 amino acids. The CDR3 reads CASSWDSYTEAFF. The CDR3 coding sequence is TGTGCCAGCAGTTGGGACAGTTACACTGAAGCTTTCTTT.

The chain employs TRBV28 and TRBJ2-7, with 7 bases matching TRBD1. CDR3 size: 12 residues. From germline, CDR1 is MDHEN and CDR2 SYDVKM. Trimming removed 5 bases from V and 9 bases from J; junction bases left unmatched: 7. Here the CDR3 DNA reads TGTGCCAGCAGTCCCGGACAGGTCGTGCAGTACTTC. Residues: CASSPGQVVQYF.

The chain employs TRBV5-4 and TRBJ2-7, with D uncertain. The CDR3 has 15 residues. V lost 0 bases and J lost 4, with 14 bases in between. CDR1 and CDR2 from the germline V gene are SGHNT and YYREEE (reference sequence). CDR3 region: CASSLETDLKYEQYF. Here the CDR3 DNA reads TGTGCCAGCAGCTTGGAAACAGACCTAAAATACGAGCAGTACTTC.

This sequence joins TRBV5-1 and TRBJ2-4; the match to TRBD1 covers 8 bases. The junction had 0 bases not matched to a gene; V was cut back by 0 bases and J by 7 bases. This CDR3 spans 13 amino acids. CDR1 and CDR2 (germline): SGHRS, YFSETQ. The CDR3 bases are TGCGCCAGCAGCTTGGCAGGGGGCAACATTCAGTACTTC. It codes for CASSLAGGNIQYF.

V usage is TRBV27 and J usage is TRBJ1-1, with 7 bases that match TRBD1. The CDR3 runs to 13 residues. Germline V gene data show CDR1 as MNHEY and CDR2 as SMNVEV (reference sequence). After removal of 6 bases from V and 2 bases from J, the junction contained 3 bases not matched to a gene. The CDR3 sequence is CASRWTGNTEAFF. DNA of the CDR3: TGTGCCAGCAGATGGACAGGTAACACTGAAGCTTTCTTT.

The V and J genes are TRBV4-1 and TRBJ2-1, with 10 positions matching TRBD2. CDR3 size: 15 residues. With 4 bases clipped from V and 12 bases from J, the junction kept 12 bases outside the gene matches. Germline-derived CDR1 and CDR2 are MGHRA and YSYEKL. The CDR3 bases are TGCGCCAGCAGCCGCCCAGAGCGGGAGGGTCGGCGGCAGTTCTTC. This encodes CASSRPEREGRRQFF.